The present T cell receptor (beta chain) was sequenced within a study of T cell clones after liver transplantation. Measured with immunoSEQ multiplex PCR; TCRdb has only the in-frame clones, and not every one. The sample holds 9,800 or so clones; around 72% are singletons and the top ten take around a fifth. Findings and caveats of the study: Post-transplant time points were not standardized, so conclusions are preliminary.

V gave up 8 bases and J gave up 4 bases, with 14 bases separating them. The CDR3 loop spans 13 amino acids. Per germline, CDR1 MNHEY and CDR2 SVGAGI. Comment on this clone: Its antigen is undetermined.

This specimen was CD8+ T cells from blood, taken at the roughly 15-month timepoint. J is TRBJ1-2 and V is TRBV6-5; D remains unclear. The sequence was collected from a human patient who received a liver transplant. These T cells may partly come from the graft donor. CDR3 bases: TGTGCCAGCGCCAACCGTCCGGGCTATGGCTACACCTTC. Amino acids: CASANRPGYGYTF.